One T cell receptor (beta chain) is described in this entry. Antigen specificity is unknown. Hyperthyroidism, newly diagnosed and lasting under 2 months, affected patients aged 18 to 65. Diagnoses used clinical symptoms, serum thyroxine and TRAb, thyroid ultrasound and orbital computed tomography. The data are from a study of T cells in Graves' hyperthyroidism and ophthalmopathy. The study's findings and limits: Median prediction lead before ophthalmopathy onset was 6.5 months with the model. Also found in blood were most expanded thyroid clonotypes above 0.001.

Per the germline V gene, CDR1 is MNHEY and CDR2 is SVGAGI. V was clipped by 5 bases and J by 1 base; unmatched bases: 8. The CDR3 contains 16 residues. TCR beta CDR3 region amplification was performed from RNA transcripts. The primer set for the first-round RT-PCR of the TCR CDR3 was HTBI. TCRdb passed the multiplex PCR reads through MiXCR, listing each CDR3 protein once. The sample comprises approximately 560,000 distinct CDR3 sequences, around 16% of which are singletons, and about 7% rests with the top ten. The specimen sequenced was blood. The sequence was obtained from a woman in her 30s with Graves' hyperthyroidism. The rearrangement links TRBV6-5 to TRBJ1-5, with TRBD1 identical over 7 bases. The CDR3 loop reads CASSEGGGWSNQPQHF. The CDR3 bases are TGTGCCAGCAGTGAGGGAGGGGGCTGGAGCAATCAGCCCCAGCATTTT.